These 26 T cell receptor beta chains came from one sample sequenced in a study of cytomegalovirus exposure and HLA in healthy donors (dated 2017 in TCRdb). The library was built by means of the immunoSEQ multiplex PCR assay. A mixture of 60 forward primers for TCR Vbeta segments and 13 reverse primers for TCR Jbeta segments was used in the multiplex PCR. Drawn from immuneACCESS, this table holds only the in-frame rearrangements with V and J called that TCRdb kept. Clones are partly lost; checked studies trace under half to an unresolved V gene and leave the rest unexplained. The sample profile shows 150,000 to 200,000 clones; roughly 80% of them were found once. About 1.3% of the sample is held by the ten biggest clonotypes. Sequencing was carried out using PBMCs. The receptors come from a man aged 25-45 years in good health and CMV-seronegative.

The chain's CDR3 is CASSSGQARTEAFF. In nucleotides, the CDR3 is TGTGCCAGCAGTTCGGGACAGGCAAGGACTGAAGCTTTCTTT. This chain uses TRBV27 with TRBJ1-1; 8 bases fit TRBD1. Germline trimming cut 4 bases from V and 5 bases from J; bases unmatched to any gene: 6. The CDR3 totals 14 residues. From germline, CDR1 is MNHEY and CDR2 SMNVEV (reference sequence).

The V and J genes are TRBV7-2 and TRBJ1-1; D not resolved. The CDR3 loop spans 14 amino acids. V lost 0 bases, J lost 5 bases, and 10 bases lay in between. Germline CDR1 SGHTA, CDR2 FQGNSA. The CDR3 reads CASSLALEGTEAFF. CDR3 bases: TGTGCCAGCAGCTTAGCGCTGGAGGGAACTGAAGCTTTCTTT.

The rearrangement joins TRBV5-1 to TRBJ2-6, with D uncertain. Trimming stripped 0 bases from V and 0 bases from J, with 7 bases between. The CDR3 is 16 residues long. In germline, CDR1 is SGHRS, CDR2 YFSETQ. Here the CDR3 reads CASSLVPRSGANVLTF. CDR3 nucleotide sequence: TGCGCCAGCAGCTTGGTGCCGCGCTCTGGGGCCAACGTCCTGACTTTC.

The gene calls are TRBV10-3 and TRBJ2-1; D is unresolved. The CDR3 extends over 13 amino acids. Germline CDR1 is ENHRY and CDR2 is SYGVKD. V was clipped by 0 bases and J by 9 bases, with 9 bases between them. CDR3 sequence: CAISESMAGEQFF. CDR3 bases: TGTGCCATCAGTGAGTCTATGGCAGGTGAGCAGTTCTTC.

The V call is TRBV28, the J call TRBJ2-7; 9 positions match TRBD1. Germline V gene lookup returns CDR1 MDHEN and CDR2 SYDVKM. This CDR3 region has 15 residues. V dropped 5 bases and J dropped 0; count of bases not matched to a gene: 5. CDR3 nucleotide sequence: TGTGCCAGCAGTCAGGGACAGGGCACCTCCTACGAGCAGTACTTC. As protein: CASSQGQGTSYEQYF.

V gene TRBV5-4 combines with J gene TRBJ2-2; unclear D gene. Germline CDR1 reads SGHNT; CDR2 reads YYREEE (reference sequence). Trimming took off 0 bases at V and 1 base at J, with 7 bases between the two ends. The CDR3 covers 15 residues. CDR3 sequence (DNA): TGTGCCAGCAGCTTGGGTCGGGTGAACACCGGGGAGCTGTTTTTT. Translation: CASSLGRVNTGELFF.

This clone appeared a single time. The V gene is TRBV7-3, the J gene TRBJ2-1, with 12 bases lining up with TRBD2. The CDR3 runs to 17 residues. Unmatched junction bases numbered 13, after V lost 6 bases and J lost 7 bases. Germline V gene data show CDR1 as SGHTA and CDR2 as FQGTGA. CDR3 sequence (DNA): TGTGCCAGCAGTCCTTACCATCTAGCGGGAGGGACGAATGAGCAGTTCTTC. It yields the protein CASSPYHLAGGTNEQFF.

V usage is TRBV2 and J usage is TRBJ2-6; 9 bases match TRBD1. The V segment lost 5 bases and the J segment 2 bases; nucleotides outside the gene matches: 4. The length of the CDR3 is 16 residues. The germline V gene encodes CDR1 SNHLY and CDR2 FYNNEI. The CDR3 here is CASSKTGGAGANVLTF. CDR3 DNA: TGTGCCAGCAGTAAAACAGGGGGCGCTGGGGCCAACGTCCTGACTTTC. The entire variable domain, with the rest obtained from reference TRBV2 and TRBJ2-6, is as follows: EPEVTQTPSHQVTQMGQEVILRCVPISNHLYFYWYRQILGQKVEFLVSFYNNEISEKSEIFDDQFSVERPDGSNFTLKIRSTKLEDSAMYFCASSKTGGAGANVLTFGAGSRLTVL.

This chain uses TRBV5-5 with TRBJ1-1; TRBD1 agrees at 7 bases. Per germline, CDR1 SGHKS and CDR2 YYEKEE (reference sequence). This CDR3 contains 18 residues. V was pared by 3 bases and J by 2 bases, with 16 bases of the junction left unmatched. The CDR3 nucleotides read TGTGCCAGCAGCTACCCCTCGCCAGGACAGGATGTCAACACTGAAGCTTTCTTT. Amino acids: CASSYPSPGQDVNTEAFF.

CDR3 DNA sequence: TGTGCCAGCGGAGGGGGCGGCTATGGCTACACCTTC. This sequence encodes CASGGGGYGYTF. V usage is TRBV28 and J usage is TRBJ1-2; 7 nucleotides match TRBD1. This CDR3 is 12 amino acids long. V lost 8 bases and J lost 4; bases outside the gene matches: 4. Germline loops: CDR1 MDHEN, CDR2 SYDVKM.

This clone was counted only a few times. The chain recombines TRBV4-3 with TRBJ1-2; 10 bases line up with TRBD1. From germline, CDR1 is LGHNA and CDR2 YSLEER. The CDR3 covers 16 residues. The junction had 5 bases not matched to a gene; V was cut back by 0 bases and J by 4 bases. CDR3 DNA sequence: TGCGCCAGCAGCCAAGATTTGACAGGGGGCACCTATGGCTACACCTTC. Protein sequence: CASSQDLTGGTYGYTF.

The chain employs TRBV13 and TRBJ2-4; D is possibly TRBD1 (6 bases). Looked up from germline, CDR1 is PRHDT and CDR2 is FYEKMQ (reference sequence). V was trimmed by 5 bases and J by 0 bases, leaving 17 bases between them. This CDR3 has 17 residues. The CDR3 nucleotides are TGTGCCAGCAGCCAGAGGACAGCCTTAATAGCCAAAAACATTCAGTACTTC. It encodes CASSQRTALIAKNIQYF.

The V gene is TRBV10-2, the J gene TRBJ2-1; 9 nucleotides align to TRBD2. Trimming took 2 bases from V and 9 from J; bases not matched to a gene: 8. The CDR3 extends over 15 amino acids. In germline, CDR1 is WSHSY, CDR2 SAAADI. The CDR3: CASSEGGLAKGEQFF. In nucleotides, the CDR3 is TGCGCCAGCAGTGAGGGGGGACTAGCTAAGGGTGAGCAGTTCTTC.

This clone showed up just once. This chain connects TRBV27 to TRBJ2-2, with D maybe TRBD1 (5 bases). The CDR3 covers 15 residues. Per the germline V gene, CDR1 is MNHEY and CDR2 is SMNVEV (reference sequence). Between the trimmed V and J ends, which lost 6 bases and 6 bases, there was a span of 17 bases. As DNA, the CDR3 is TGTGCCAGCAGCCGACCCAGAAAGGGGCCCGGGGAGCTGTTTTTT. Protein product: CASSRPRKGPGELFF.

The chain's CDR3 is CASPGQNSYEQYF. As DNA, the CDR3 is TGTGCCAGCCCGGGACAGAACTCCTACGAGCAGTACTTC. The V and J genes are TRBV28 and TRBJ2-7, with TRBD1 matching over 7 bases. This CDR3 has 13 amino acids. Germline V gene sequence: CDR1 MDHEN, CDR2 SYDVKM. Trimming removed 8 bases from V and 0 bases from J; junction bases left unmatched: 4. Together with reference TRBV28 and TRBJ2-7, the CDR3 gives the full variable domain: DVKVTQSSRYLVKRTGEKVFLECVQDMDHENMFWYRQDPGLGLRLIYFSYDVKMKEKGDIPEGYSVSREKKERFSLILESASTNQTSMYLCASPGQNSYEQYFGPGTRLTVT.

Remarks on this clone: The junction does not match germline at one end; this may be a read error. The chain combines TRBV7-9 with TRBJ2-7, with TRBD2 as a possible D gene (6 bases). The CDR3 runs to 13 residues. Germline V CDR1 and CDR2: SEHNR, FQNEAQ (reference sequence). The CDR3 bases are TGTTCCAGCAGCCACGGGACTGGCTACGAGCAGTACTTC. It translates to CSSSHGTGYEQYF.

J is TRBJ1-2 and V is TRBV6-5; a weak D match, TRBD1 (5 bases). The V gene's germline CDR1 is MNHEY and CDR2 SVGAGI. The CDR3 has 14 residues. V was trimmed by 6 bases and J by 4 bases, leaving 15 bases between them. The CDR3 sequence is CASSPVQGRYGYTF. CDR3 nucleotides: TGTGCCAGCAGCCCCGTGCAGGGCCGCTATGGCTACACCTTC.

This clone was recorded once. The gene calls are TRBV4-1 and TRBJ1-5, with TRBD1 as a possible D gene (5 bases). V lost 1 base and J 6 bases, leaving 13 bases between the germline ends. Germline V gene sequence: CDR1 MGHRA, CDR2 YSYEKL. This CDR3 spans 15 amino acids. The CDR3 DNA follows: TGCGCCAGCAGCCAAGTCGGGGGGGAGAGTCAGCCCCAGCATTTT. It specifies CASSQVGGESQPQHF.

The chain combines TRBV27 with TRBJ1-2; 11 bases map to TRBD1. V trimming: 4 bases; J trimming: 5 bases; junction bases outside the gene matches: 3. Germline lookup yields CDR1 MNHEY and CDR2 SMNVEV (reference sequence). The CDR3 spans 14 residues. The CDR3 DNA reads TGTGCCAGCAGTTCTGGACAGGGGGCGTATGGCTACACCTTC. It yields the protein CASSSGQGAYGYTF.

The chain joins TRBV10-2 to TRBJ2-3; D possibly corresponds to TRBD2 (5 bases). V gave up 3 bases and J gave up 4 bases, with 14 bases separating them. The CDR3 has 15 amino acids. The germline V gene has CDR1 WSHSY and CDR2 SAAADI. The CDR3 loop is CASSDYDRGSDTQYF. In nucleotides, the CDR3 is TGCGCCAGCAGTGACTACGACCGCGGGTCAGATACGCAGTATTTT.

This clone was observed a handful of times. The CDR3 protein is CATSSRLAGHYEQYF. For the CDR3, the DNA is TGTGCCACCAGCAGTCGACTAGCGGGCCACTACGAGCAGTACTTC. The genes are TRBV15 and TRBJ2-7, with 10 nucleotides matching TRBD2. V shed 3 bases, J shed 3 bases, and the junction held 5 bases outside the gene matches. Per germline, CDR1 LNHNV and CDR2 YYDKDF (reference sequence). The CDR3 runs 15 residues.

In its sample, this clone was seen once. The rearrangement links TRBV2 to TRBJ1-5, with 9 bases identical to TRBD1. V was clipped by 4 bases and J by 5 bases; unmatched bases: 0. Germline CDR1 and CDR2: SNHLY and FYNNEI. The CDR3 runs 13 residues. This CDR3 reads CASSGDRDQPQHF. DNA for the CDR3: TGTGCCAGCAGTGGGGACAGGGATCAGCCCCAGCATTTT.

A single count supports this clone. This rearrangement joins TRBV28 to TRBJ2-1; the match to TRBD1 covers 7 bases. This CDR3 has 14 residues. Germline trimming cut 6 bases from V and 4 bases from J; bases unmatched to any gene: 6. Per germline, CDR1 MDHEN and CDR2 SYDVKM. The CDR3 DNA reads as TGTGCCAGCAGCCAGGGGGAGATTTACAATGAGCAGTTCTTC. Protein: CASSQGEIYNEQFF.

The chain joins TRBV5-1 to TRBJ2-7; 8 positions match TRBD2. Germline assignment: CDR1 SGHRS and CDR2 YFSETQ. Germline trimming cut 2 bases from V and 5 bases from J; bases unmatched to any gene: 6. This CDR3 is built from 14 residues. The CDR3 here is CASSLTAGANEQYF. The CDR3 bases are TGCGCCAGCAGCTTAACAGCGGGAGCAAACGAGCAGTACTTC.

The chain combines TRBV29-1 with TRBJ2-4, with 7 bases matching TRBD1. V lost 0 bases, J lost 8 bases, and 10 bases stayed unmatched. The germline V gene has CDR1 SQVTM and CDR2 ANQGSEA. The CDR3 consists of 15 residues. CDR3 in DNA: TGCAGCGTTGAAGATAGTGGGACAGTACAGTACATTCAGTACTTC. Translating it yields CSVEDSGTVQYIQYF. Full variable domain (remainder filled in from reference TRBV29-1 and TRBJ2-4): SAVISQKPSRDICQRGTSLTIQCQVDSQVTMMFWYRQQPGQSLTLIATANQGSEATYESGFVIDKFPISRPNLTFSTLTVSNMSPEDSSIYLCSVEDSGTVQYIQYFGAGTRLSVL.

The V call is TRBV5-1, the J call TRBJ2-5; TRBD2 might be the D (6 bases). Germline-derived CDR1 and CDR2 are SGHRS and YFSETQ. V lost 3 bases to trimming and J lost 5 bases, with 17 bases between them. This CDR3 spans 15 amino acids. This CDR3 is CASSWGGVGGETQYF. The CDR3 nucleotides are TGCGCCAGCAGCTGGGGCGGGGTAGGAGGGGAGACCCAGTACTTC.